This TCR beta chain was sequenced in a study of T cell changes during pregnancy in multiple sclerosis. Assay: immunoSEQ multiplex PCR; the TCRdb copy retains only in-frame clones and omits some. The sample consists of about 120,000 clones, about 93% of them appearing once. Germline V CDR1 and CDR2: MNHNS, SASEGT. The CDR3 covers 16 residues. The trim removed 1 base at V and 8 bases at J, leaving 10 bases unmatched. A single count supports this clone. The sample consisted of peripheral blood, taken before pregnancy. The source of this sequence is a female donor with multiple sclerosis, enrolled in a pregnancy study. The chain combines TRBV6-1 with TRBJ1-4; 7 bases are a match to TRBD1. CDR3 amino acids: CASSEERAGGNEKLFF. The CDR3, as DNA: TGTGCCAGCAGTGAAGAGAGGGCAGGGGGGAACGAAAAACTGTTTTTT.